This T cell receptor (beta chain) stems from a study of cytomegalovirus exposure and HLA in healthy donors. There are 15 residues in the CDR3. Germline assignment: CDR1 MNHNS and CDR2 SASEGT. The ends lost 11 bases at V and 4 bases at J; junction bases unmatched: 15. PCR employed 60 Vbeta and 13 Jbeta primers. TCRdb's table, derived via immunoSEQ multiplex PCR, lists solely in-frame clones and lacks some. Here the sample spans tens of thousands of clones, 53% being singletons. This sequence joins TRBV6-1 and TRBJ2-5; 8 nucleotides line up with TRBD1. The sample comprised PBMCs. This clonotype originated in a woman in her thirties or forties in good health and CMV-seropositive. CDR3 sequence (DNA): TGTGCCGGGCACAGGGGGAATCATGGTGGAGAGACCCAGTACTTC. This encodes CAGHRGNHGGETQYF.